A single T cell receptor (beta chain) is shown here with its context. The CDR3 is 14 amino acids. CDR1 SGHNT and CDR2 YYREEE come from the germline V gene (reference sequence). The V gene lost 0 bases and the J gene lost 0 bases, with 7 bases spanning the gap. The entry originates in a study of shared clonotypes between healthy human individuals. In the study overall: Per donor, three plates held CD4 naive cells, three held CD4 memory, two held CD8 naive and one held CD8 memory.

TCRdb keeps only in-frame clones here, not all; method: immunoSEQ multiplex PCR. This table holds a few million clones, under 95% found once. Material: naive CD4+ T cells from PBMCs. Specified subset: CD45RA+ positively selected. The sequence came from a man younger than 35 in good health. Some clones in this sample may be carry-over from other donors' samples. The chain links TRBV5-4 to TRBJ2-7; no reliable D call. The CDR3: CASSLDVSSYEQYF. Here the CDR3 DNA reads TGTGCCAGCAGCTTGGACGTTAGCTCCTACGAGCAGTACTTC.